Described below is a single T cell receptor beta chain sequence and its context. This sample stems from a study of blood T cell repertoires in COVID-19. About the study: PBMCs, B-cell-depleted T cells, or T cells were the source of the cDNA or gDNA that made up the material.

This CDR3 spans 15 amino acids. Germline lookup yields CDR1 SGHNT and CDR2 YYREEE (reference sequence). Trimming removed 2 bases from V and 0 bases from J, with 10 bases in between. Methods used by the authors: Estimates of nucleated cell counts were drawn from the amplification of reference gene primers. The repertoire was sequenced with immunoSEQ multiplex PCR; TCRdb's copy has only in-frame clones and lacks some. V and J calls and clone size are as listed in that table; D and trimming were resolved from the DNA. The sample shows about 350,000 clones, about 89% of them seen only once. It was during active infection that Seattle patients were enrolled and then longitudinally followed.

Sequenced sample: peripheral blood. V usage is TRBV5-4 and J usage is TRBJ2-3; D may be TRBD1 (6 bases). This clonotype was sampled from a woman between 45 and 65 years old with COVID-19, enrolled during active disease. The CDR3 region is CASSFRGQSTDTQYF. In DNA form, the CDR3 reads TGTGCCAGCAGCTTCAGAGGACAGAGCACAGATACGCAGTATTTT.